These 17 T cell receptor beta chains originate from one sample sequenced in a study of blood T cell repertoires in COVID-19. Sequenced by immunoSEQ multiplex PCR; TCRdb stores in-frame clones only, minus some. The sample holds 150,000 to 200,000 clones, 75% to 90% seen once. The sequenced material came from peripheral blood. These receptors all stem from a woman aged 55-69 years with acute or convalescent COVID-19.

The chain joins TRBV4-2 to TRBJ1-4; tentatively, D is TRBD1 (5 bases). Trimming pared 4 bases from V and 8 bases from J, leaving 17 bases between. The CDR3 is 15 amino acids. Germline values: CDR1 LGHNA, CDR2 YNFKEQ. CDR3 residues: CASSPGGRGGEKLFF. In DNA form, the CDR3 reads TGTGCCAGCAGCCCCGGCGGAAGGGGAGGAGAAAAACTGTTTTTT.

J is TRBJ2-7 and V is TRBV5-4, with 8 bases matching TRBD1. Germline V gene lookup returns CDR1 SGHNT and CDR2 YYREEE (reference sequence). Unmatched junction bases numbered 12, after V lost 3 bases and J lost 4 bases. The CDR3 is 16 amino acids. The chain's CDR3 is CASSSKGQGETYEQYF. The CDR3 DNA follows: TGTGCCAGCAGCTCGAAAGGACAGGGTGAGACTTACGAGCAGTACTTC.

This rearrangement joins TRBV27 to TRBJ1-5, with D maybe TRBD1 (6 bases). V was pared by 5 bases and J by 7 bases, with 12 bases between. CDR1 is MNHEY, CDR2 SMNVEV, per germline (reference sequence). The CDR3 covers 13 residues. As DNA, the CDR3 is TGTGCCAGCAGTCAGGACAGTATCCAGCCCCAGCATTTT. As protein: CASSQDSIQPQHF.

The chain combines TRBV5-1 with TRBJ1-1, with D uncertain. V lost 0 bases, J lost 4 bases, and 7 bases lay in between. The CDR3 length is 13 residues. From germline, CDR1 is SGHRS and CDR2 YFSETQ. CDR3 bases: TGCGCCAGCAGCTTGGACGGAGGCACTGAAGCTTTCTTT. The encoded protein is CASSLDGGTEAFF.

J is TRBJ1-1 and V is TRBV6-7; no clear D. TRBV6-7 is sorted into the ORF group, with uncertain function. Trimming removed 7 bases from V and 5 bases from J, with 14 bases in between. This CDR3 has 13 amino acids. Here the CDR3 reads CASTLAGGTEAFF. The CDR3 DNA sequence: TGTGCCAGCACCCTAGCTGGAGGGACTGAAGCTTTCTTT.

The chain couples TRBV19 to TRBJ2-3; D gene uncertain. The CDR3 is 14 amino acids. V gave up 1 base and J gave up 4 bases, with 9 bases separating them. Germline assignment: CDR1 LNHDA and CDR2 SQIVND (reference sequence). DNA for the CDR3: TGTGCCAGTAGTATAGCAGGATCCGCAGATACGCAGTATTTT. This codes for CASSIAGSADTQYF.

In regard to this clone: A much larger clone differs from this one at a single base, so this may be a read error. The sample carries other DNA sequences with the same CDR3. The chain couples TRBV7-8 to TRBJ2-4; D might be TRBD1 (6 bases). Germline V lookup: CDR1 SGHVS, CDR2 FQNEAQ. The V and J ends lost 1 base and 1 base respectively, with 14 bases between them. CDR3 length: 17 residues. The CDR3 DNA reads TGTGCCAGCAGCTTAGGCCCGAATAGGGGGGCCAAAAACATTCAGTACTTC. Translating it yields CASSLGPNRGAKNIQYF.

There are a few counts of this clone. V usage is TRBV19 and J usage is TRBJ1-5, with 9 bases fitting TRBD1. Germline CDR1 is LNHDA and CDR2 is SQIVND (reference sequence). This CDR3 contains 15 residues. With 10 bases clipped from V and 1 base from J, the junction kept 8 bases outside the gene matches. CDR3 amino acids: CATQDRGWSNQPQHF. In nucleotides, the CDR3 is TGTGCCACCCAGGACAGGGGATGGAGCAATCAGCCCCAGCATTTT.

The rearrangement uses TRBV5-8 and TRBJ1-3; D perhaps matches TRBD1 (5 bases). There are 16 residues in the CDR3. Germline CDR1 is SGHTS and CDR2 is YDEGEE. Trimming removed 4 bases from V and 2 bases from J, with 16 bases in between. CDR3 sequence: CASSPTRVTTGNTIYF. CDR3 DNA: TGTGCCAGCAGCCCTACCAGGGTTACAACTGGAAACACCATATATTTT.

The V call is TRBV28, the J call TRBJ1-5, with D hard to call. Germline CDR1 is MDHEN and CDR2 is SYDVKM. With 10 bases removed from V and 7 bases from J, the gap between germline ends came to 11 bases. The CDR3 has 11 residues. CDR3 coding DNA: TGTGCCACCCTCGGGGAACAGCCCCAGCATTTT. This sequence encodes CATLGEQPQHF.

This clone showed up just once. The rearrangement links TRBV28 to TRBJ1-1; 12 nucleotides match TRBD1. This CDR3 contains 13 residues. Germline lookup yields CDR1 MDHEN and CDR2 SYDVKM. V lost 6 bases to trimming and J lost 4 bases; unmatched junction nucleotides: 0. In DNA, the CDR3 is TGTGCCAGCAGGGGACAGGGGGCCACTGAAGCTTTCTTT. Translation: CASRGQGATEAFF.

The chain employs TRBV30 and TRBJ1-2; D remains unclear. V was pared by 3 bases and J by 3 bases, with 14 bases between. The CDR3 has 14 amino acids. Germline V gene sequence: CDR1 GTSNPN, CDR2 SVGIG (reference sequence). CDR3 bases: TGTGCCTGGAGGAAGGAGGGCGGGGACTATGGCTACACCTTC. Translation: CAWRKEGGDYGYTF.

The chain carries TRBV5-1 and TRBJ2-7; TRBD2 agrees at 7 bases. The CDR3 length is 14 residues. In germline, CDR1 is SGHRS, CDR2 YFSETQ. The V and J ends lost 3 bases and 4 bases, in that order; junction bases with no gene match: 7. The CDR3 here is CASSSGGSTYEQYF. CDR3 in DNA: TGCGCCAGCAGCTCCGGGGGGAGCACGTACGAGCAGTACTTC.

The CDR3 reads CASSGDILGEAFF. In nucleotides, the CDR3 is TGCGCCAGCAGCGGGGACATACTGGGTGAAGCTTTCTTT. The J gene is TRBJ1-1, the V gene TRBV5-1, with D possibly matching TRBD1 (6 bases). Per germline, CDR1 SGHRS and CDR2 YFSETQ. V gave up 4 bases and J gave up 7 bases, with 14 bases separating them. This CDR3 has 13 amino acids.

CDR3 DNA: TGTGCCATCAGTGACAGCGGGAGAAGGTACAATGAGCAGTTCTTC. This encodes CAISDSGRRYNEQFF. This chain joins TRBV10-3 and TRBJ2-1; 8 bases agree with TRBD2. Losses at the gene ends were 3 bases for V and 4 bases for J; bases not matched to a gene: 5. This CDR3 has 15 residues. The germline V gene has CDR1 ENHRY and CDR2 SYGVKD.

This clone was observed once. This chain joins TRBV7-3 and TRBJ2-1, with TRBD2 matching over 11 bases. V was pared by 4 bases and J by 4 bases, with 9 bases of the junction left unmatched. Germline CDR1 is SGHTA and CDR2 is FQGTGA. This CDR3 has 17 residues. This CDR3 is CASSSYSGRVGYNEQFF. DNA of the CDR3: TGTGCCAGCAGCTCTTATAGCGGGAGGGTGGGGTACAATGAGCAGTTCTTC. Full variable domain (remainder filled in from reference TRBV7-3 and TRBJ2-1): GAGVSQTPSNKVTEKGKYVELRCDPISGHTALYWYRQSLGQGPEFLIYFQGTGAADDSGLPNDRFFAVRPEGSVSTLKIQRTERGDSAVYLCASSSYSGRVGYNEQFFGPGTRLTVL.

V usage is TRBV11-2 and J usage is TRBJ1-1; D is unresolved. The V end lost 1 base, the J end lost 7 bases, and 7 bases lay between the germline ends. This CDR3 is 12 amino acids long. The germline gives CDR1 SGHAT, CDR2 FQNNGV. CDR3 bases: TGTGCCAGCAGCTTAGCTTATAGTGAAGCTTTCTTT. Translation: CASSLAYSEAFF.